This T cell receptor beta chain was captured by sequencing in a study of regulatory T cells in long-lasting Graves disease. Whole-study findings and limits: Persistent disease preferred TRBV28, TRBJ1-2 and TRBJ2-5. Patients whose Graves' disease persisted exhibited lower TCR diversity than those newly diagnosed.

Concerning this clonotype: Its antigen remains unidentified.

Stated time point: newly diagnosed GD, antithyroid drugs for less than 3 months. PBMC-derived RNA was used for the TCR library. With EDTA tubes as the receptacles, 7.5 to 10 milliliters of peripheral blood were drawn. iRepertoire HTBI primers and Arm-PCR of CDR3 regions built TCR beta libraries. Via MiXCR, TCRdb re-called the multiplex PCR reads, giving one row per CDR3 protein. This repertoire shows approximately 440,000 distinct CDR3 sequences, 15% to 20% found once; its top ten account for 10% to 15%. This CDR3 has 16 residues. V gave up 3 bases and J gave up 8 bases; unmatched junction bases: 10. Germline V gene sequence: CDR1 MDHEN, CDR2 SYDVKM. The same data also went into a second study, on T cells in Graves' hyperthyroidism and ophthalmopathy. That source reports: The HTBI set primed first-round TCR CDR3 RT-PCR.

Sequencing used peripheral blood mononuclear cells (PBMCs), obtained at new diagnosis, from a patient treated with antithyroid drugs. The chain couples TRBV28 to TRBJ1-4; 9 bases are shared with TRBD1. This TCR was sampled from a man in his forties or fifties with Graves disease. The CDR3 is CASSFTTGQGKEKLFF. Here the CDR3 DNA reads TGTGCCAGCAGTTTTACAACGGGACAGGGAAAAGAAAAACTGTTTTTT.